These T cell receptor beta chains were read from a single sample in a study of CD8+ T cells in alopecia areata. Only in-frame clones appear in the TCRdb table, and some are missing; sequencing was by immunoSEQ multiplex PCR. The profile shows 200,000 or so clones, roughly 40% of them singletons. The specimen comprised CD4+ T cells sorted from blood, sampled at roughly week 38, from a patient treated with tofacitinib. The source is a human donor with alopecia areata. CDR3s include the opening cysteine and the closing phenylalanine or tryptophan. D genes are given only for firm matches. Not all rows give a size; the values are once, few, many and, for expanded clones, a class.

J | D | size | V | DNA | CDR3
TRBJ2-6 | TRBD1 | - | TRBV7-7 | TGTGCTAGCAGCCCGACAGGGGGCTCTGGGGCCAACGTCCTGACTTTC | CASSPTGGSGANVLTF
TRBJ2-3 | TRBD1 | few | TRBV18 | TGTGCCAGCTCACGGGACAGGGTTTCCGATACGCAGTATTTT | CASSRDRVSDTQYF
TRBJ1-1 | - | many | TRBV7-9 | TGTGCCAGCAGCTTAATTGGCGGGGCAAACACTGAAGCTTTCTTT | CASSLIGGANTEAFF
TRBJ2-2 | - | - | TRBV5-1 | TGCGCCAGCAGCTCGGACATCGACACCGGGGAGCTGTTTTTT | CASSSDIDTGELFF
TRBJ2-3 | TRBD1 | - | TRBV5-1 | TGCGCCAGCAGCTTCCTGGGACAGATCACAGATACGCAGTATTTT | CASSFLGQITDTQYF
TRBJ2-5 | TRBD1 | - | TRBV29-1 | TGCAGCGTTGGTGACCGGGGACAGGGGGCTGGAGAGACCCAGTACTTC | CSVGDRGQGAGETQYF
TRBJ2-5 | - | - | TRBV29-1 | TGCAGCCAACGGACGTCTCTACCCCGGGGAGAGACCCAGTACTTC | CSQRTSLPRGETQYF
TRBJ2-2 | - | - | TRBV6-6 | TGTGCCAGCAGTTACGTCAGGGTTAGCAGCACCGGGGAGCTGTTTTTT | CASSYVRVSSTGELFF
TRBJ1-1 | - | - | TRBV29-1 | TGCAGCGTTGAAGCGGGCCGGGGGGCTGAAGCTTTCTTT | CSVEAGRGAEAFF
TRBJ1-1 | - | - | TRBV11-2 | TGTGCCAGCAGCCTTGTAAGGGGAGATGGTGAAGCTTTCTTT | CASSLVRGDGEAFF
TRBJ2-1 | TRBD2 | - | TRBV18 | TGTGCCAGCTCACTAAACCTACTAGCGGGACAAACCTACAATGAGCAGTTCTTC | CASSLNLLAGQTYNEQFF
TRBJ1-1 | - | few | TRBV6-6 | TGTGCCAGCGGCGTAGGGGGGATGGGCACTGAAGCTTTCTTT | CASGVGGMGTEAFF
TRBJ2-5 | - | few | TRBV27 | TGTGCCAGCAGACCACTGGACAGAACCCAAGAGACCCAGTACTTC | CASRPLDRTQETQYF
TRBJ1-2 | TRBD1 | - | TRBV4-1 | TGCGCCAGCAGCCAAGGGACAGGGAACTATGGCTACACCTTC | CASSQGTGNYGYTF
TRBJ2-1 | - | few | TRBV29-1 | TGCAGCGTTCAGCCCAATGAGCAGTTCTTC | CSVQPNEQFF
TRBJ2-7 | - | - | TRBV7-9 | TGTGCCAGCAGCTTTTCCCCTGGAAACTACGAGCAGTACTTC | CASSFSPGNYEQYF
TRBJ2-5 | - | few | TRBV29-1 | TGCAGCGTAGGCCCCCAAGTTTGGGGGAGAGTCGCGGCTCGGACCCAGTACTTC | CSVGPQVWGRVAARTQYF
TRBJ2-6 | - | few | TRBV5-1 | TGCGCCAGCAGGTCAGAAGACTCTGGGGCCAACGTCCTGACTTTC | CASRSEDSGANVLTF
TRBJ2-7 | TRBD2 | - | TRBV4-2 | TGTGCCAGCAGCCAACCGGGACTAGCGGGAGGGCCGACCTACGAGCAGTACTTC | CASSQPGLAGGPTYEQYF
TRBJ1-3 | - | - | TRBV7-9 | TGTGCCAGCAGCTTACTTGGGGAAATCTCTGGAAACACCATATATTTT | CASSLLGEISGNTIYF
TRBJ1-2 | - | - | TRBV5-4 | TGTGCCAGCAGTCTGGGTGCAGGGTTAGAGGGCTACACCTTC | CASSLGAGLEGYTF
TRBJ2-3 | TRBD2 | few | TRBV15 | TGTGCCACCAGCAGGGTCAGGACTAGCGACACAGATACGCAGTATTTT | CATSRVRTSDTDTQYF
TRBJ1-1 | - | - | TRBV30 | TGTGCCTGGAGTGTTGGGCAGGTCGGGGTATTT | CAWSVGQVGVF
TRBJ1-3 | - | - | TRBV9 | TGTGCCAGCAGCGTAGGGGGTCCGAGCTCTGGAAACACCATATATTTT | CASSVGGPSSGNTIYF
TRBJ2-6 | TRBD1 | once | TRBV2 | TGTGCCAGCATTACGGACAGGATCTCTGGGGCCAACGTCCTGACTTTC | CASITDRISGANVLTF
TRBJ1-1 | - | - | TRBV14 | TGTGCCAGCAGCCAAGTTGCGGGCTTACACACTGAAGCTTTCTTT | CASSQVAGLHTEAFF
TRBJ1-2 | - | - | TRBV7-2 | TGTGCCAGCAGCTTGTTACAGCAGAGCTATGGCTACACCTTC | CASSLLQQSYGYTF
TRBJ2-7 | - | - | TRBV7-9 | TGTGCCAGCAGCCCCCCTACGGGTCCTCGGGGAGGCGAGCAGTACTTC | CASSPPTGPRGGEQYF
TRBJ2-7 | TRBD2 | few | TRBV7-2 | TGTGCCAGCAGCCAGACTAGCCTCTACGACTTC | CASSQTSLYDF
TRBJ2-7 | - | - | TRBV7-2 | TGTGCCAGCAGCTTCCGGGACGGGGCCTACGAGCAGTACTTC | CASSFRDGAYEQYF
TRBJ2-6 | - | once | TRBV7-2 | TGTGCCAGCAGCTCCGCCTCTGGGGCCAACGTCCTGACTTTC | CASSSASGANVLTF
TRBJ1-1 | - | - | TRBV2 | TGTGCCAGCAGGACCGTCGGGGGGGTAAACACTGAAGCTTTCTTT | CASRTVGGVNTEAFF
TRBJ2-7 | TRBD1 | - | TRBV18 | TGTGCCAGCTCACCGCGGGACAGGATCTACGAGCAGTACTTC | CASSPRDRIYEQYF
TRBJ2-7 | TRBD1 | few | TRBV29-1 | TGCAGCGTTCTCCCAACCGGGACAGGGGGCTTGAGGGAGCAGTACTTC | CSVLPTGTGGLREQYF
TRBJ2-1 | - | - | TRBV11-2 | TGTGCCAGCAGCTTCGTGCGGTCACACCGCAATGAGCAGTTCTTC | CASSFVRSHRNEQFF
TRBJ2-7 | - | - | TRBV10-3 | TGTGCCATCAGTGAAACCAGCAGAGAGAACGACGAGCAGTACTTC | CAISETSRENDEQYF
TRBJ1-4 | - | - | TRBV29-1 | TGCAGCGCATTGGGACAAAATGATGAAAAACTGTTTTTT | CSALGQNDEKLFF
TRBJ2-1 | TRBD2 | - | TRBV9 | TGTGCCAGCAGCGTCCGGACTAGCGGGAGCATGCAGTTCTTC | CASSVRTSGSMQFF
TRBJ2-2 | - | - | TRBV7-7 | TGTGCTAGCAGCTTAGGCGTAAATGCCGGGGAGCTGTTTTTT | CASSLGVNAGELFF
TRBJ2-2 | - | few | TRBV29-1 | TGCAGCGTGGTCGACAGAAACACCGGGGAGCTGTTTTTT | CSVVDRNTGELFF
TRBJ2-3 | - | - | TRBV23-1 | TGCGCCAGCAGCCCCTCGAGTTTTGCGGATCCAGATACGCAGTATTTT | CASSPSSFADPDTQYF
TRBJ2-7 | - | - | TRBV30 | TGTGCCTGGAGTCCCAATACAGGGAGCGAGCAGTACTTC | CAWSPNTGSEQYF
TRBJ2-5 | TRBD1 | - | TRBV29-1 | TGCAGCGTCACCGGGGCAGGGGGCTTAGAGACCCAGTACTTC | CSVTGAGGLETQYF
TRBJ1-2 | TRBD1 | - | TRBV27 | TGTGCCAGCAGTTTATCGAGGGGGCAGGGTGGCTACACCTTC | CASSLSRGQGGYTF
TRBJ1-2 | - | - | TRBV6-5 | TGTGCCAGCAGTACCGGGGAAGGCTATGGCTACACCTTC | CASSTGEGYGYTF
TRBJ2-7 | TRBD2 | - | TRBV29-1 | TGCAGCGTTGTTTACTTAGCGGGAGTTAGGTACGAGCAGTACTTC | CSVVYLAGVRYEQYF
TRBJ2-5 | TRBD1 | many | TRBV5-1 | TGCGCCAGCAGGTCGGGACAGGGTCAAGAGACCCAGTACTTC | CASRSGQGQETQYF
TRBJ1-1 | TRBD1 | - | TRBV29-1 | TGCAGCGCTATGACAGGGACTGAAGCTTTCTTT | CSAMTGTEAFF
TRBJ2-1 | - | few | TRBV20-1 | TGCAGTGCTCGGACAGACAATGAGCAGTTCTTC | CSARTDNEQFF